The 21 T cell receptor beta chains given below trace back to one sample, sequenced in a study of blood T cell repertoires in COVID-19. Measured with immunoSEQ multiplex PCR; TCRdb has only the in-frame clones, and not every one. The sample yields approximately 40,000 clones, around nine tenths seen once. Sequenced sample: peripheral blood. The receptors originated from a human donor in a cohort sampled during active COVID-19.

J is TRBJ1-3 and V is TRBV30; TRBD1 is a possible D gene (5 bases). Germline V gives CDR1 GTSNPN, CDR2 SVGIG (reference sequence). V was pared by 0 bases and J by 0 bases, with 12 bases between. This CDR3 comprises 16 residues. In DNA form, the CDR3 reads TGTGCCTGGAGTGTAGGTTGGGGGGGCTCTGGAAACACCATATATTTT. It yields the protein CAWSVGWGGSGNTIYF. The full variable domain, its missing parts supplied by reference TRBV30 and TRBJ1-3, is SQTIHQWPATLVQPVGSPLSLECTVEGTSNPNLYWYRQAAGRGLQLLFYSVGIGQISSEVPQNLSASRPQDRQFILSSKKLLLSDSGFYLCAWSVGWGGSGNTIYFGEGSWLTVV.

A word on this clone: The same CDR3 also results from other DNA sequences found in this sample. V is TRBV12-3 or TRBV12-4 and J is TRBJ2-5; the D is unclear. The V end was cut by 5 bases, the J end by 5 bases, with 6 bases between. The CDR3 runs 11 residues. This CDR3 reads CASSLRETQYF. The DNA for the CDR3 is TGTGCCAGCAGTCTCAGGGAGACCCAGTACTTC.

This clone came up once. CDR3 in amino acids: CAWSTWVGQGLYGYTF. Written as DNA, the CDR3 is TGTGCCTGGAGTACCTGGGTGGGACAGGGCTTATATGGCTACACCTTC. V usage is TRBV30 and J usage is TRBJ1-2, with 9 bases that match TRBD1. CDR1 and CDR2 (germline): GTSNPN, SVGIG (reference sequence). This CDR3 region has 16 residues. V trimming: 2 bases; J trimming: 5 bases; junction bases outside the gene matches: 12. The variable domain in full, completed from reference TRBV30 and TRBJ1-2, reads SQTIHQWPATLVQPVGSPLSLECTVEGTSNPNLYWYRQAAGRGLQLLFYSVGIGQISSEVPQNLSASRPQDRQFILSSKKLLLSDSGFYLCAWSTWVGQGLYGYTFGSGTRLTVV.

This rearrangement joins TRBV9 to TRBJ1-4; maybe TRBD1 (5 bases). Trimming took 7 bases from V and 5 from J, leaving 18 bases between them. The CDR3 is 15 amino acids. The germline gives CDR1 SGDLS, CDR2 YYNGEE. The CDR3 nucleotides are TGTGCCAGCGCCCTAGGGGCAAAACTAAATGAAAAACTGTTTTTT. It translates to CASALGAKLNEKLFF.

The V and J genes are TRBV27 and TRBJ2-7; maybe TRBD1 (6 bases). CDR1 is MNHEY, CDR2 SMNVEV, per germline (reference sequence). Trimming left V 8 bases short and J 1 base short, with 18 bases between. This CDR3 spans 15 amino acids. The CDR3 sequence: CASGRGTTPSYEQYF. The CDR3, as DNA: TGTGCCAGCGGCAGGGGAACTACTCCTTCCTACGAGCAGTACTTC.

The J gene is TRBJ1-1, the V gene TRBV7-2, with D unresolved. The CDR3 is 15 residues long. Germline-derived CDR1 and CDR2 are SGHTA and FQGNSA. V was cut by 1 base and J by 0 bases, with 9 bases left in between. This chain's CDR3 is CASSLGLGVNTEAFF. Written as DNA, the CDR3 is TGTGCCAGCAGCTTAGGTTTAGGAGTGAACACTGAAGCTTTCTTT.

This sequence joins TRBV19 and TRBJ1-5; TRBD1 might be the D (6 bases). The CDR3 is made up of 16 amino acids. From germline, CDR1 is LNHDA and CDR2 SQIVND (reference sequence). Trimming took 3 bases from V and 4 from J, leaving 16 bases between them. The CDR3 here is CASSIFLGQLNQPQHF. CDR3 sequence (DNA): TGTGCCAGTAGTATTTTTTTAGGACAGCTAAATCAGCCCCAGCATTTT.

V is TRBV6-2 or TRBV6-3 and J is TRBJ2-1, with 9 positions matching TRBD1. Germline V gene sequence: CDR1 MNHEY, CDR2 SVGEGT. Germline trimming cut 5 bases from V and 8 bases from J; bases unmatched to any gene: 10. The CDR3 is made up of 15 amino acids. The CDR3 spells CASSRVGTGMYEQFF. The CDR3 region has the DNA TGTGCCAGCAGTCGAGTCGGGACAGGGATGTATGAGCAGTTCTTC.

This clone was recorded once. The V call is TRBV24-1, the J call TRBJ2-3, with no clear D. CDR1 KGHDR and CDR2 SFDVKD come from the germline V gene. With 0 bases removed from V and 1 base from J, the gap between germline ends came to 7 bases. The length of the CDR3 is 15 residues. This CDR3 reads CATSDLGRGTDTQYF. The CDR3 nucleotides read TGTGCCACCAGTGATTTGGGCCGGGGCACAGATACGCAGTATTTT.

The genes are TRBV27 and TRBJ2-1; D remains unclear. The CDR3 totals 15 residues. V was pared by 4 bases and J by 3 bases, with 13 bases between. From germline, CDR1 is MNHEY and CDR2 SMNVEV (reference sequence). The CDR3 nucleotides are TGTGCCAGCAGTTCCAGGTTAAGCTACTACAATGAGCAGTTCTTC. It is translated as CASSSRLSYYNEQFF.

This sequence joins TRBV7-3 and TRBJ2-7; D ambiguous. This CDR3 comprises 14 residues. Germline V gene lookup returns CDR1 SGHTA and CDR2 FQGTGA. The V end was cut by 2 bases, the J end by 0 bases, with 8 bases between. This CDR3 reads CASSLERSSYEQYF. DNA for the CDR3: TGTGCCAGCAGCTTAGAAAGGAGCTCCTACGAGCAGTACTTC.

The chain carries TRBV19 and TRBJ2-7; 8 bases align to TRBD2. CDR1 and CDR2 from the germline V gene are LNHDA and SQIVND (reference sequence). V trimming: 1 base; J trimming: 5 bases; junction bases outside the gene matches: 13. The CDR3 has 17 residues. The CDR3 here is CASSIGGRGGGRHEQYF. The DNA of the CDR3 is TGTGCCAGTAGTATAGGCGGTCGGGGGGGAGGCCGTCACGAGCAGTACTTC.

V and J are TRBV20-1 and TRBJ2-5, with D tentatively TRBD2 (5 bases). Trimming took off 3 bases at V and 4 bases at J, with 12 bases between the two ends. Germline V CDR1 and CDR2: DFQATT, SNEGSKA (reference sequence). The length of the CDR3 is 13 residues. The CDR3 DNA reads as TGCAGTGCTAGTTTTACCGGAGGAGAGACCCAGTACTTC. It codes for CSASFTGGETQYF.

This chain joins TRBV28 and TRBJ2-7; TRBD2 matches at 10 bases. Germline trimming cut 5 bases from V and 5 bases from J; bases unmatched to any gene: 6. The length of the CDR3 is 14 residues. The germline V gene encodes CDR1 MDHEN and CDR2 SYDVKM. The CDR3 protein is CASSRSGRANEQYF. The CDR3 DNA reads TGTGCCAGCAGTCGAAGCGGGAGGGCTAACGAGCAGTACTTC.

The chain links TRBV9 to TRBJ1-1, with 9 bases aligning to TRBD1. This CDR3 contains 15 residues. Germline values: CDR1 SGDLS, CDR2 YYNGEE. Unmatched junction bases numbered 6, after V lost 3 bases and J lost 3 bases. The CDR3 is CASSASGTGHTEAFF. CDR3 nucleotides: TGTGCCAGCAGCGCCTCCGGGACAGGGCACACTGAAGCTTTCTTT.

The chain carries TRBV27 and TRBJ2-5, with TRBD1 identical over 8 bases. The J segment lost 5 bases and the V segment lost 5 bases, leaving 10 bases of the junction unmatched. CDR1 is MNHEY and CDR2 is SMNVEV in the germline V gene (reference sequence). This CDR3 comprises 15 residues. In nucleotides, the CDR3 is TGTGCCAGCAGTCCGCTAACAGGGGGAAAGGAGACCCAGTACTTC. It is translated as CASSPLTGGKETQYF.

This chain links TRBV30 with TRBJ2-7, with 16 bases identical to TRBD2. Germline V gives CDR1 GTSNPN, CDR2 SVGIG (reference sequence). The V segment lost 7 bases and the J segment 5 bases; nucleotides outside the gene matches: 14. The CDR3 contains 17 residues. Here the CDR3 DNA reads TGTGCCTCAAAGGGACTAGCGGGAGGGCCCGGAGCACACGAGCAGTACTTC. It specifies CASKGLAGGPGAHEQYF.

The gene calls are TRBV28 and TRBJ1-6; a weak D match, TRBD1 (6 bases). The CDR3 totals 14 residues. V dropped 7 bases and J dropped 9 bases, with 16 bases sitting between them. Germline lookup yields CDR1 MDHEN and CDR2 SYDVKM. The CDR3 region is CASITQGMVSPLHF. CDR3 bases: TGTGCCAGCATAACACAGGGAATGGTTTCACCCCTCCACTTT.

CDR3 amino acids: CASSLGGRGPQYF. CDR3 nucleotides: TGCGCCAGCAGCTTGGGAGGCAGGGGCCCCCAGTACTTC. The chain couples TRBV5-1 to TRBJ2-7; possibly TRBD1 for D (6 bases). Germline CDR1 is SGHRS and CDR2 is YFSETQ. This CDR3 is 13 amino acids long. V was pared by 0 bases and J by 10 bases, with 14 bases between.

This chain connects TRBV19 to TRBJ2-7; 9 nucleotides match TRBD2. CDR1 and CDR2 (germline): LNHDA, SQIVND (reference sequence). The CDR3 totals 14 residues. The trim removed 9 bases at V and 1 base at J, leaving 7 bases unmatched. The CDR3 DNA follows: TGTGCCAGGATGGGACTAGCTGTTTCCTACGAGCAGTACTTC. Protein: CARMGLAVSYEQYF. The whole variable domain, filled in from reference TRBV19 and TRBJ2-7, reads DGGITQSPKYLFRKEGQNVTLSCEQNLNHDAMYWYRQDPGQGLRLIYYSQIVNDFQKGDIAEGYSVSREKKESFPLTVTSAQKNPTAFYLCARMGLAVSYEQYFGPGTRLTVT.

The chain joins TRBV3-1 (or the pseudogene TRBV3-2) to TRBJ2-7, with 10 positions matching TRBD2. This CDR3 has 15 amino acids. Per germline, CDR1 LGHDT and CDR2 YNNKEL (reference sequence). Trimming removed 4 bases from V and 0 bases from J; junction bases left unmatched: 3. The CDR3 bases are TGTGCCAGCAGCCTTCTAGCGGGGGCCTCCTACGAGCAGTACTTC. Protein product: CASSLLAGASYEQYF.